Below are 8 T cell receptor beta chains sequenced from a single sample in a study of T cells after posttransplantation cyclophosphamide (dated by TCRdb to 2016 to 2017). The library was obtained by the immunoSEQ multiplex PCR assay. TCRdb stores this immuneACCESS table with in-frame sequences only. Part of the clones is absent; in the studies checked, under half of the shortfall reflects unresolved V genes, and no reason is known for the rest. This sample has 6,000 to 7,500 clones in its table, and over 85% of those were observed once. The ten largest account for just under 4.5% of the sample. Interpreted using the paper, the treatment or condition label stands for: high-dose cyclophosphamide on days +3 and +4 as single-agent GVHD prophylaxis. Busulfan and fludarabine conditioning, a related or unrelated marrow graft, and cyclophosphamide on days +3 and +4 were given to PTCy patients. The source was CD8+ T cells sorted from blood, collected after allogeneic stem cell transplant with posttransplant cyclophosphamide. All receptors come from a male patient over 55 who received an allogeneic stem cell transplant from a related donor and was CMV-positive. Some T cells may derive from the graft donor when a transplant has been performed.

J is TRBJ2-2 and V is TRBV28; 8 bases match TRBD1. V gave up 6 bases and J gave up 3 bases; unmatched junction bases: 3. The CDR3 runs 14 residues. Per germline, CDR1 MDHEN and CDR2 SYDVKM. Here the CDR3 reads CASRETGDTGELFF. Written as DNA, the CDR3 is TGTGCCAGCAGAGAGACAGGGGACACCGGGGAGCTGTTTTTT.

V gene TRBV5-4 combines with J gene TRBJ1-2, with D maybe TRBD1 (6 bases). The CDR3 extends over 13 amino acids. CDR1 is SGHNT, CDR2 YYREEE, per germline (reference sequence). V was shortened by 5 bases and J by 8 bases, with 16 bases between the two germline ends. The CDR3 spells CASRAGGEKGYTF. In DNA, the CDR3 is TGTGCCAGCAGGGCGGGGGGCGAAAAGGGCTACACCTTC.

This chain links TRBV6-5 with TRBJ1-2, with 7 bases aligning to TRBD1. The CDR3 is 14 amino acids. V lost 5 bases to trimming and J lost 2 bases; unmatched junction nucleotides: 5. Germline CDR1 MNHEY, CDR2 SVGAGI. The CDR3 protein is CASSPTTGNYGYTF. The CDR3 nucleotides read TGTGCCAGCAGTCCCACGACAGGGAACTATGGCTACACCTTC.

The rearrangement links TRBV27 to TRBJ1-6, with D maybe TRBD1 (5 bases). CDR1 is MNHEY, CDR2 SMNVEV, per germline (reference sequence). V was pared by 5 bases and J by 7 bases, with 15 bases between. This CDR3 region has 15 residues. The CDR3 is CASSLGRGENSPLHF. CDR3 nucleotide sequence: TGTGCCAGCAGTCTGGGGCGCGGAGAGAATTCACCCCTCCACTTT.

This chain's CDR3 is CASRQTGTGTYEQYF. As DNA, the CDR3 is TGTGCCAGCAGACAAACCGGGACAGGGACCTACGAGCAGTACTTC. The V call is TRBV5-6, the J call TRBJ2-6; 9 bases line up with TRBD1. The DNA end is more similar to TRBJ2-7, so the J call may be wrong. CDR1 and CDR2 from the germline V gene are SGHDT and YYEEEE. This CDR3 spans 15 amino acids.

This clone occurred a few times. The chain uses TRBV6-5 and TRBJ1-5, with 11 bases fitting TRBD1. Unmatched junction bases numbered 2, after V lost 4 bases and J lost 3 bases. Germline assignment: CDR1 MNHEY and CDR2 SVGAGI. This CDR3 has 15 residues. The CDR3 sequence: CASSWGQGVNQPQHF. CDR3 DNA: TGTGCCAGCAGTTGGGGACAGGGGGTCAATCAGCCCCAGCATTTT.

This chain uses TRBV6-5 with TRBJ2-7, with 9 positions matching TRBD1. The CDR3 has 14 amino acids. J lost 7 bases, V lost 2 bases, and 6 bases had no gene match. Germline CDR1 reads MNHEY; CDR2 reads SVGAGI. The CDR3 region is CASSYETGGVEQYF. The CDR3 nucleotides read TGTGCCAGCAGTTACGAGACAGGGGGGGTTGAGCAGTACTTC.

The chain employs TRBV6-1 and TRBJ1-3; 7 nucleotides line up with TRBD1. The J segment lost 10 bases and the V segment lost 6 bases, leaving 3 bases of the junction unmatched. The CDR3 contains 11 residues. The V gene's germline CDR1 is MNHNS and CDR2 SASEGT. Here the CDR3 DNA reads TGTGCCAGCAGAGCAGGGGGGACCATATATTTT. This translates into CASRAGGTIYF.